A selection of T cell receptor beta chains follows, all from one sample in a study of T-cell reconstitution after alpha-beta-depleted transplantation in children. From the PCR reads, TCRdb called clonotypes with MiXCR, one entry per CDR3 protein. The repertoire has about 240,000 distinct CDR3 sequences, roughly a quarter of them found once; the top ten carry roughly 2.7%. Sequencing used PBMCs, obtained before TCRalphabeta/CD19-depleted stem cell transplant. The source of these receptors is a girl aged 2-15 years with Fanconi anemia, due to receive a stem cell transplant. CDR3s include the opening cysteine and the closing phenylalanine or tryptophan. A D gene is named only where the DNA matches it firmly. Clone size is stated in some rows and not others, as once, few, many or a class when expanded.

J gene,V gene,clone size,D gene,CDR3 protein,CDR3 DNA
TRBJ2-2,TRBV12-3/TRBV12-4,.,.,CASQVGRSRTGELFF,TGTGCCAGCCAGGTGGGCCGGAGTCGCACCGGGGAGCTGTTTTTT
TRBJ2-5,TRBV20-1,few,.,CSARRMRTQVGETQYF,TGCAGTGCTAGGAGAATGAGGACCCAAGTGGGAGAGACCCAGTACTTC
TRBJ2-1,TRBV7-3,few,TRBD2,CASSLSGAGPHEQFF,TGTGCCAGCAGCCTCTCCGGAGCGGGACCCCATGAGCAGTTCTTC
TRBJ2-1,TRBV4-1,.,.,CASSHQDIEQFF,TGCGCCAGCAGCCACCAGGATATTGAGCAGTTCTTC
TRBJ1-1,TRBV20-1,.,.,CSASWTVGTTEAFF,TGCAGTGCTTCTTGGACAGTGGGAACCACTGAAGCTTTCTTT
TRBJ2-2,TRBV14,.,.,CASSQGGGFRGELFF,TGTGCCAGCAGCCAAGGAGGAGGGTTCCGAGGGGAGCTGTTTTTT
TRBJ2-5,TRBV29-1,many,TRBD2,CSFSVLAGGGETQYF,TGCAGCTTTTCGGTACTAGCGGGAGGAGGGGAGACCCAGTACTTC
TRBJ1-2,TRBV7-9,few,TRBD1,CASSGRQGSRNGYTF,TGTGCCAGCAGCGGGAGACAGGGTTCCCGGAATGGCTACACCTTC
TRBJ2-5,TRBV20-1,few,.,CSASWGETQYF,TGCAGTGCCTCATGGGGAGAGACCCAGTACTTC
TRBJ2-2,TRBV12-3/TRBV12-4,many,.,CASWRLSAGELFF,TGTGCCAGCTGGAGACTGTCGGCCGGGGAGCTGTTTTTT
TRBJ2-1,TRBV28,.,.,CASGENYNEQFF,TGTGCCAGCGGGGAGAACTACAATGAGCAGTTCTTC
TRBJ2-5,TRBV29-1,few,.,CSANGLAETQYF,TGCAGCGCCAACGGACTCGCTGAGACCCAGTACTTC
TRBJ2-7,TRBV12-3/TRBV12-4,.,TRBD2,CASSPLAGGPLYEQYF,TGTGCCAGCAGTCCCCTAGCGGGAGGGCCCCTTTACGAGCAGTACTTC
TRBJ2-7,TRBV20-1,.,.,CSARRSSGAYEQYF,TGCAGTGCTAGGCGGAGTAGCGGTGCCTACGAGCAGTACTTC
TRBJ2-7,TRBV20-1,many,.,CSGSGTSPYEQYF,TGCAGTGGGTCCGGGACGTCACCCTACGAGCAGTACTTC
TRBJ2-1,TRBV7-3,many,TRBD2,CASSSAGGTYNEQFF,TGTGCCAGCAGCTCAGCGGGGGGCACCTACAATGAGCAGTTCTTC
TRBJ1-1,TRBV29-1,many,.,CSAPGGRAFF,TGCAGCGCCCCAGGAGGTCGGGCTTTCTTT
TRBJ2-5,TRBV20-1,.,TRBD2,CSAIAGGETQYF,TGCAGTGCTATAGCGGGAGGCGAGACCCAGTACTTC
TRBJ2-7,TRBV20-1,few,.,CCARDPLWGSYEQYF,TGCTGTGCTAGAGATCCTTTGTGGGGCTCCTACGAGCAGTACTTC
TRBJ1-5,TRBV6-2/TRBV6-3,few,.,CASSYRQRSNQPQHF,TGTGCCAGCAGTTACCGACAGCGTAGCAATCAGCCCCAGCATTTT
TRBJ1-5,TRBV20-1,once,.,CSAAFQVGNQPQHF,TGCAGTGCCGCTTTTCAGGTTGGCAATCAGCCCCAGCATTTT
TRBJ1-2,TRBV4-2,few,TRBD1,CASSPPGQGPRGYTF,TGTGCCAGCAGCCCACCGGGACAGGGGCCCCGTGGCTACACCTTC
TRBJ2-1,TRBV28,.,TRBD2,CASSLWLAGGYGEQFF,TGTGCCAGCAGTTTATGGCTAGCGGGAGGATATGGTGAGCAGTTCTTC
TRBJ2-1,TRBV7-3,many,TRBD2,CASSTTGGLGIWFF,TGTGCCAGCAGCACCACGGGAGGGCTAGGGATTTGGTTCTTC
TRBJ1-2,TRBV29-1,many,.,CSVDRQGYGYTF,TGCAGCGTTGACAGACAAGGCTATGGCTACACCTTC
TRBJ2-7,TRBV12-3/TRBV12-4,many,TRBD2,CASSLFSGSEIYEQYF,TGTGCCAGCAGTTTGTTTAGCGGGAGTGAGATTTACGAGCAGTACTTC
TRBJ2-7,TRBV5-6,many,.,CASSTGTGNYEQYF,TGTGCCAGCAGCACCGGGACTGGAAACTACGAGCAGTACTTC
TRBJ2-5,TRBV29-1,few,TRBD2,CSVPRWLAGQETQYF,TGCAGCGTACCCAGGTGGCTAGCGGGCCAAGAGACCCAGTACTTC